One sample yielded the 18 T cell receptor beta chains listed below, sequenced in a study of shared clonotypes between healthy human individuals. Naive CD8 cells, CD45RO-negative and positively selected for CCR7, excluded terminally differentiated effector memory CD45RA+ cells. Some clones are missing from TCRdb's copy, which holds only in-frame ones; the method was immunoSEQ multiplex PCR. The sample carries about 2 million clones, approximately 94% recorded once. Sample: naive CD8+ T cells sorted from blood. These receptors were obtained from a man aged 18-30 years in good health.

The J gene is TRBJ1-3, the V gene TRBV21-1; TRBD1, the D gene given by the table, was not confirmed from the DNA. TRBV21-1 is a listed pseudogene. CDR3 length equals 15 residues. The DNA of the CDR3 is TGTGCCAGCAGCAATCCCAGGGGGTACGAAAACACCATATATTTT. Translated: CASSNPRGYENTIYF.

The rearrangement links TRBV7-9 to TRBJ1-2; D is perhaps TRBD1 (6 bases). Germline V gene sequence: CDR1 SEHNR, CDR2 FQNEAQ (reference sequence). V was pared by 2 bases and J by 3 bases, with 7 bases between. CDR3 length: 13 amino acids. CDR3 sequence reads: CASSLHRDYGYTF. CDR3 in DNA: TGTGCCAGCAGCTTACACAGGGACTATGGCTACACCTTC.

The chain carries TRBV9 and TRBJ1-1; unclear D gene. Germline CDR1 reads SGDLS; CDR2 reads YYNGEE. V lost 4 bases, J lost 5 bases, and 15 bases lay in between. This CDR3 has 14 residues. The CDR3 DNA sequence: TGTGCCAGCAGCCCCCGCACTAGAGGAACTGAAGCTTTCTTT. It specifies CASSPRTRGTEAFF.

The chain is built from TRBV15 and TRBJ1-4, with 7 bases that match TRBD1. Germline V gives CDR1 LNHNV, CDR2 YYDKDF (reference sequence). The CDR3 is 14 residues long. V dropped 3 bases and J dropped 7; count of bases not matched to a gene: 5. The CDR3 region is CATSSSQGTEKLFF. The CDR3 region has the DNA TGTGCCACCAGCAGCTCACAGGGGACTGAAAAACTGTTTTTT.

The chain joins TRBV2 to TRBJ1-4; 10 bases line up with TRBD1. CDR1 SNHLY and CDR2 FYNNEI come from the germline V gene. The junction had 6 bases not matched to a gene; V was cut back by 6 bases and J by 8 bases. This CDR3 has 14 residues. CDR3 DNA: TGTGCCAGCAGATGGACAGGGGGGGAGGAAAAACTGTTTTTT. This translates into CASRWTGGEEKLFF.

The V and J genes are TRBV30 and TRBJ2-5; tentative D call: TRBD2 (7 bases). V was shortened by 3 bases and J by 1 base, with 12 bases between the two germline ends. In germline, CDR1 is GTSNPN, CDR2 SVGIG (reference sequence). This CDR3 has 14 residues. The CDR3: CAWRAGGLQETQYF. The CDR3 DNA reads as TGTGCCTGGAGGGCCGGGGGGCTCCAAGAGACCCAGTACTTC.

This sequence joins TRBV28 and TRBJ2-7, with TRBD2 matching over 8 bases. The germline V gene has CDR1 MDHEN and CDR2 SYDVKM. V was clipped by 6 bases and J by 2 bases; unmatched bases: 6. The CDR3 contains 14 residues. CDR3 region: CASRPGLEAYEQYF. CDR3 bases: TGTGCCAGCAGGCCGGGACTAGAAGCCTACGAGCAGTACTTC. The full variable domain, its missing parts supplied by reference TRBV28 and TRBJ2-7, is DVKVTQSSRYLVKRTGEKVFLECVQDMDHENMFWYRQDPGLGLRLIYFSYDVKMKEKGDIPEGYSVSREKKERFSLILESASTNQTSMYLCASRPGLEAYEQYFGPGTRLTVT.

Only a few counts were recorded for this clone. The V gene is TRBV28, the J gene TRBJ2-7, with D possibly called TRBD1 or TRBD2 (5 bases each). Per the germline V gene, CDR1 is MDHEN and CDR2 is SYDVKM. V was pared by 7 bases and J by 0 bases, with 13 bases between. CDR3 size: 14 residues. This chain's CDR3 is CASTGTGTSYEQYF. The CDR3 DNA reads as TGTGCCAGCACGGGGACCGGGACCTCCTACGAGCAGTACTTC.

The chain joins TRBV20-1 to TRBJ2-1; no clear D gene. The germline V gene has CDR1 DFQATT and CDR2 SNEGSKA (reference sequence). The CDR3 covers 10 residues. Trimming cost V 5 bases and J 6 bases, with 5 bases left between them. The CDR3 sequence: CSAWGNEQFF. CDR3 coding DNA: TGCAGTGCTTGGGGCAATGAGCAGTTCTTC.

V and J are TRBV11-2 and TRBJ2-7; TRBD2 agrees at 12 bases. The CDR3 totals 18 residues. The V segment lost 3 bases and the J segment 0 bases; nucleotides outside the gene matches: 9. CDR1 SGHAT and CDR2 FQNNGV come from the germline V gene. The CDR3 spells CASSFSTSGGRSSYEQYF. The CDR3 DNA reads as TGTGCCAGCAGCTTTTCTACTAGCGGGGGGCGCAGCTCCTACGAGCAGTACTTC.

As concerns this clone: This CDR3 is also generated by other DNA sequences in the sample. The rearrangement joins TRBV6-6 to TRBJ2-7, with unresolved D. Germline V gene lookup returns CDR1 MNHNY and CDR2 SVGAGI (reference sequence). Trimming shortened V by 0 bases and J by 3 bases, and 9 bases separated the two germline ends. CDR3 length: 14 residues. The DNA for the CDR3 is TGTGCCAGCAGTTACTCTGGCGGAAACTACGAGCAGTACTTC. Amino acids: CASSYSGGNYEQYF.

The chain has TRBV4-3 and TRBJ2-5; 7 bases are a match to TRBD2. The CDR3 runs 16 residues. The V segment lost 0 bases and the J segment 5 bases; nucleotides outside the gene matches: 9. Germline V CDR1 and CDR2: LGHNA, YSLEER. The DNA of the CDR3 is TGCGCCAGCAGCCAAGATCGAGGCGGGCGGGGGGAGACCCAGTACTTC. Translation gives CASSQDRGGRGETQYF.

This clone was found once. The chain couples TRBV4-3 to TRBJ1-2, with a possible D match to TRBD1 (5 bases). Germline V gene data show CDR1 as LGHNA and CDR2 as YSLEER. CDR3 size: 17 residues. Trimming cost V 2 bases and J 0 bases, with 16 bases left between them. As DNA, the CDR3 is TGCGCCAGCAGCCAATACGTCGGGACGGAAGCTAACTATGGCTACACCTTC. This encodes CASSQYVGTEANYGYTF.

The chain uses TRBV27 and TRBJ1-1; D gene uncertain. Trimming removed 5 bases from V and 1 base from J, with 8 bases in between. Germline assignment: CDR1 MNHEY and CDR2 SMNVEV (reference sequence). CDR3 length: 13 residues. The CDR3 coding sequence is TGTGCCAGCAGTGGACGGGCGAACACTGAAGCTTTCTTT. It yields the protein CASSGRANTEAFF.

This clone came up once. The rearrangement uses TRBV13 and TRBJ2-5; D is perhaps TRBD2 (6 bases). Germline V gives CDR1 PRHDT, CDR2 FYEKMQ (reference sequence). The V end was cut by 3 bases, the J end by 4 bases, with 9 bases between. The CDR3 is made up of 13 amino acids. The CDR3, as DNA: TGTGCCAGCAGCTTCGGGGAGGCAGAGACCCAGTACTTC. Translating gives CASSFGEAETQYF.

This clone is a singleton in its sample. The CDR3 is CASSQVMTNNYEQYF. CDR3 nucleotide sequence: TGCGCCAGCAGCCAAGTAATGACAAACAACTACGAGCAGTACTTC. This chain links TRBV4-1 with TRBJ2-7; no clear D gene. This CDR3 region has 15 residues. Germline CDR1 reads MGHRA; CDR2 reads YSYEKL. V was cut by 1 base and J by 3 bases, with 13 bases left in between.

The chain is built from TRBV19 and TRBJ1-6; D not resolved. V was pared by 6 bases and J by 0 bases, with 9 bases between. Looked up from germline, CDR1 is LNHDA and CDR2 is SQIVND (reference sequence). The CDR3 is 15 residues long. In nucleotides, the CDR3 is TGTGCCAGTAGCCCCGTCAGCTCCTATAATTCACCCCTCCACTTT. Protein: CASSPVSSYNSPLHF.

The chain links TRBV5-1 to TRBJ1-1, with a weak D call TRBD1 (6 bases). Germline CDR1 reads SGHRS; CDR2 reads YFSETQ. The V gene lost 4 bases and the J gene lost 6 bases, with 19 bases spanning the gap. The CDR3 has 15 amino acids. This CDR3 reads CASSATGLVDPEAFF. CDR3 coding DNA: TGCGCCAGCAGCGCTACAGGGTTGGTAGACCCTGAAGCTTTCTTT.